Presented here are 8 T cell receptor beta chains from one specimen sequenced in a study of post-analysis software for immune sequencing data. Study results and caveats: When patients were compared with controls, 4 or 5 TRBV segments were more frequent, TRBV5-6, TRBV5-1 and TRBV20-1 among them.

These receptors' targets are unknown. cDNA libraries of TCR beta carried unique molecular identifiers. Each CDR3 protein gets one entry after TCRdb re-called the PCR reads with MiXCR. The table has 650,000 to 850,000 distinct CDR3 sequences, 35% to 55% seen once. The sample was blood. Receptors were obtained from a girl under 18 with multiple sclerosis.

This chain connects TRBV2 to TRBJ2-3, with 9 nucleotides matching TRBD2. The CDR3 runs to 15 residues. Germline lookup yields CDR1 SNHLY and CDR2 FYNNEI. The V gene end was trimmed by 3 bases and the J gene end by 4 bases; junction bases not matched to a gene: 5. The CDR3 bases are TGTGCCAGCAGTGAGGAGCGGGAGGTGGCAGATACGCAGTATTTT. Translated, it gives CASSEEREVADTQYF. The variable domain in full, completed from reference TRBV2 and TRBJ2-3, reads EPEVTQTPSHQVTQMGQEVILRCVPISNHLYFYWYRQILGQKVEFLVSFYNNEISEKSEIFDDQFSVERPDGSNFTLKIRSTKLEDSAMYFCASSEEREVADTQYFGPGTRLTVL.

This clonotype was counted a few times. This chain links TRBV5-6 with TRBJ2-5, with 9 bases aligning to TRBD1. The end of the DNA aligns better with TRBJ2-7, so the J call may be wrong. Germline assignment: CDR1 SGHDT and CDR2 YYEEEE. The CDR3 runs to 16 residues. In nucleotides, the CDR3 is TGTGCCAGCAGCTTATCAGGGGGGACAGGGATCCACGAGCAGTACTTC. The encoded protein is CASSLSGGTGIHEQYF.

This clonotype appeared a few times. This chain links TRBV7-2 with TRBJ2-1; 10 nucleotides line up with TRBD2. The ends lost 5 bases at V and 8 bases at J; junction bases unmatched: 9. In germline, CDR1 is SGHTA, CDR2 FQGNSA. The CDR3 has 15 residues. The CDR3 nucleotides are TGTGCCAGCAGCACGAGCGGGAGGGCCGTGTATGAGCAGTTCTTC. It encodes CASSTSGRAVYEQFF.

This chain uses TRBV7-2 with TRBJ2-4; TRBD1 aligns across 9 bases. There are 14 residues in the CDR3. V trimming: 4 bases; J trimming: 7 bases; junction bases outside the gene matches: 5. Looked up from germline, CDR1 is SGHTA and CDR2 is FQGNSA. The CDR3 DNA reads TGTGCCAGCAGCTCAGGAGGACAGGGGAACATTCAGTACTTC. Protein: CASSSGGQGNIQYF.

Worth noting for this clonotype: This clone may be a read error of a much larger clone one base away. The CDR3 DNA sequence: TGTGCCAGCGGTCCGGGACTAGCCTACGAGCAGTACTTC. As protein: CASGPGLAYEQYF. The rearrangement uses TRBV2 and TRBJ2-7; 8 bases are shared with TRBD2. The CDR3 contains 13 residues. CDR1 is SNHLY and CDR2 is FYNNEI in the germline V gene. V shed 8 bases, J shed 2 bases, and the junction held 5 bases outside the gene matches.

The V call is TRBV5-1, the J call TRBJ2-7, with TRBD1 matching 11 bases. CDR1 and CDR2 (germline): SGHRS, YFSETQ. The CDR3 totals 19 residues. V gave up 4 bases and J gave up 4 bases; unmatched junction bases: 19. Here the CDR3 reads CASSLVDRGHSLGRYEQYF. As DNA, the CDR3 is TGCGCCAGCAGCCTGGTGGACAGGGGGCACTCCCTGGGAAGATACGAGCAGTACTTC.

As DNA, the CDR3 is TGCAGCGTTGAGACTAGAGGGGAGATCTACGAGCAGTACTTC. This sequence encodes CSVETRGEIYEQYF. The V call is TRBV29-1, the J call TRBJ2-7; a possible D gene is TRBD2 (6 bases). Germline assignment: CDR1 SQVTM and CDR2 ANQGSEA. The V end was cut by 3 bases, the J end by 3 bases, with 15 bases between. CDR3 length equals 14 residues.

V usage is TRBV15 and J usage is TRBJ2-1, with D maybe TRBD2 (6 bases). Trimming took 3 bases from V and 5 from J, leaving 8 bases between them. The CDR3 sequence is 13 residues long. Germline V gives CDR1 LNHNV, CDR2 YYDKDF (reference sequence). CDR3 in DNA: TGTGCCACCAGCAGCGAGCGGGACAATGAGCAGTTCTTC. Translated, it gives CATSSERDNEQFF.